A single sample gave rise to the 3 T cell receptor beta chains below, sequenced in a study of Graves' ophthalmopathy and Graves' hyperthyroidism. RNA transcripts yielded amplified TCR beta CDR3 regions. Scientists carried out first-round RT-PCR using HTBI primers and then a second-round multiplex PCR. TCRdb passed the multiplex PCR reads through MiXCR, listing each CDR3 protein once. The sample consists of about 550,000 distinct CDR3 sequences, under 40% of them appearing once. Sequenced: peripheral blood or thyroid tissue (not recorded which). These receptors originate from an adult man with Graves' hyperthyroidism.

This clonotype turned up a few times. The chain recombines TRBV4-2 with TRBJ2-2, with a tentative D call TRBD2 (6 bases). Deletions cut 4 bases from V and 7 bases from J, with 16 bases between. Germline CDR1 reads LGHNA; CDR2 reads YNFKEQ. The CDR3 is 15 residues long. The CDR3 DNA reads TGTGCCAGCAGCCCCCTTGGAGGGACGAGCGGGGAGCTGTTTTTT. This sequence encodes CASSPLGGTSGELFF.

The table lists this clonotype with many counts. This chain uses TRBV20-1 with TRBJ1-1; 10 bases agree with TRBD1. Per germline, CDR1 DFQATT and CDR2 SNEGSKA (reference sequence). The CDR3 covers 13 residues. With 5 bases clipped from V and 6 bases from J, the junction kept 6 bases outside the gene matches. The DNA for the CDR3 is TGCAGTGCTGTGGACAGGGGGAATCCTGAAGCTTTCTTT. It encodes CSAVDRGNPEAFF.

This clonotype has a count of ten or more. The chain joins TRBV6-5 to TRBJ1-6, with D possibly matching TRBD1 (5 bases). Per the germline V gene, CDR1 is MNHEY and CDR2 is SVGAGI. The CDR3 is made up of 14 amino acids. The ends were cut back, 3 bases at V and 7 bases at J, with 10 bases in the middle. CDR3 DNA sequence: TGTGCCAGCAGTTATCAGGGTCGAAATTCACCCCTCCACTTT. Its protein product is CASSYQGRNSPLHF.